This T cell receptor beta chain was documented in a study of beta chain features in type 1 diabetes. Investigators reverse transcribed all isolated RNA, so they sequenced expressed TCRB transcripts. Profiled with immunoSEQ multiplex PCR; TCRdb holds only in-frame clones, not every one. The repertoire holds nearly 700,000 clones, with around 15% as singletons. Concerning this clone itself: Its antigen is undetermined.

CDR1 and CDR2 from the germline V gene are SGHVS and FQNEAQ. The CDR3 loop spans 16 amino acids. V dropped 5 bases and J dropped 0 bases, with 16 bases sitting between them. Study-wide results and limits: Among patients, naive, central memory and Treg TCRB repertoires appeared more similar than among healthy donors. Within each of all four CD4+ subsets, Type 1 diabetes patients had TCRB CDR3s that were moderately but significantly shorter.

V is TRBV7-8 and J is TRBJ1-2, with D perhaps matching TRBD1 (5 bases). This receptor was identified in a man aged 18 to 29 with type 1 diabetes. The sample was naive CD4+ T cells from blood. This CDR3 is CASSQFRVNPNYGYTF. In DNA form, the CDR3 reads TGTGCCAGCAGCCAATTCAGGGTAAACCCTAACTATGGCTACACCTTC.